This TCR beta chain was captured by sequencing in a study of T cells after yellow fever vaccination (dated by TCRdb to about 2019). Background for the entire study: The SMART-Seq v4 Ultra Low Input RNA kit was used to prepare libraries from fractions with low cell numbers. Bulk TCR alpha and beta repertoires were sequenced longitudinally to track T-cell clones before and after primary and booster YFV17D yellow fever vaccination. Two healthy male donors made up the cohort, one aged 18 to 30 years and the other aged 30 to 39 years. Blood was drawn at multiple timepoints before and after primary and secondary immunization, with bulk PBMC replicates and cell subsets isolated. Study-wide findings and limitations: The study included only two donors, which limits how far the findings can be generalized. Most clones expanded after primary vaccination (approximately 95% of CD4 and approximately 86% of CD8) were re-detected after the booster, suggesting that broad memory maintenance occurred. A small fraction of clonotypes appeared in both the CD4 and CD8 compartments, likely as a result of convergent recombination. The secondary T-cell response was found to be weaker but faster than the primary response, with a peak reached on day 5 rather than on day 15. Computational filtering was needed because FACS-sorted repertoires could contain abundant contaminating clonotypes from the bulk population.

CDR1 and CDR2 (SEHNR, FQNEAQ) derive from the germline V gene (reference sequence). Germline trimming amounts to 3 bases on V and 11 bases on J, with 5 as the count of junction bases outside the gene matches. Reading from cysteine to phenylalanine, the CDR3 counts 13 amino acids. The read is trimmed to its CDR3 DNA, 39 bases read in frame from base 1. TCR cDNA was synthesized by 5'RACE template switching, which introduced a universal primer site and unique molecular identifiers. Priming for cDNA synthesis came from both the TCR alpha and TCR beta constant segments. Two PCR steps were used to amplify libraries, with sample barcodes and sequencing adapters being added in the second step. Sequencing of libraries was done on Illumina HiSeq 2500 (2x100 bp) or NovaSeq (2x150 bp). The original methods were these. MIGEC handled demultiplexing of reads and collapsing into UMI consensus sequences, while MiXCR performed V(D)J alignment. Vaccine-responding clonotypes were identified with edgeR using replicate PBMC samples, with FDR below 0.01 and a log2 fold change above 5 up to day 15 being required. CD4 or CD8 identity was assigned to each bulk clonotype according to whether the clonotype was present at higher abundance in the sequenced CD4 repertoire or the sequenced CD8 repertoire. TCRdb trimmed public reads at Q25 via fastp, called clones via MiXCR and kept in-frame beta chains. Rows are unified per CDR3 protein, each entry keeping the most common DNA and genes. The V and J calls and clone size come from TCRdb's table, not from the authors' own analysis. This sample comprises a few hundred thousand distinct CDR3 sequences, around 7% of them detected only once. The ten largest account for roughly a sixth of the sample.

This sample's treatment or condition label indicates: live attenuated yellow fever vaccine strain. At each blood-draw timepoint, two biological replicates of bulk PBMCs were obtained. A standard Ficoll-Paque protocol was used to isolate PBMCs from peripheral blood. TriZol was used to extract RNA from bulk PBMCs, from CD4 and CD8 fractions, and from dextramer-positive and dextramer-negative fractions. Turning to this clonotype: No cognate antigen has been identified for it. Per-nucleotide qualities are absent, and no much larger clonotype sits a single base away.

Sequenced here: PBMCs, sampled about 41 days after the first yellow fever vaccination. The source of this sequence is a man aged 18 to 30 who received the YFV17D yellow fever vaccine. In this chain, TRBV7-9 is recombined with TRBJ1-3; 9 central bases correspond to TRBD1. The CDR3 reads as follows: CASSFRTGEAIYF. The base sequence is TGTGCCAGCAGCTTCCGGACAGGGGAGGCCATATATTTT.